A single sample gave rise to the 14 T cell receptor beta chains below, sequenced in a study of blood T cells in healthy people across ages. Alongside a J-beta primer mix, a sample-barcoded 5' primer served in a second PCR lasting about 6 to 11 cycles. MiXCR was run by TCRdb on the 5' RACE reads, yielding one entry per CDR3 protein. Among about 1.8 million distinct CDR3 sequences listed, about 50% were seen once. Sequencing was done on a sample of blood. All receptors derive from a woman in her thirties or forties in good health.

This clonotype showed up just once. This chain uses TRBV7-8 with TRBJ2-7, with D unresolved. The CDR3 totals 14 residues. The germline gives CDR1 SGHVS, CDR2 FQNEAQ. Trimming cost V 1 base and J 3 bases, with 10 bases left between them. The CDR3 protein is CASSLGHGNYEQYF. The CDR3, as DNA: TGTGCCAGCAGCTTAGGTCATGGCAACTACGAGCAGTACTTC.

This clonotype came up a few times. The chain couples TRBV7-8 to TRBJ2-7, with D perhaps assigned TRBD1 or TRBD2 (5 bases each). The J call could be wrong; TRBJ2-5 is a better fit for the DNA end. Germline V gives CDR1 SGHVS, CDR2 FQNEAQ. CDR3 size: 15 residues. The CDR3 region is CASSFYLGDKETQYF. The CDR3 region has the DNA TGTGCCAGCAGCTTCTATTTGGGGGATAAAGAGACCCAGTACTTC.

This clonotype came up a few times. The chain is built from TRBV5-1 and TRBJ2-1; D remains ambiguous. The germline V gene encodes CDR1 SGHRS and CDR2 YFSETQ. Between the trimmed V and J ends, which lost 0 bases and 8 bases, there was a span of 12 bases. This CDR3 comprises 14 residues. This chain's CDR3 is CASSLAARFDEQFF. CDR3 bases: TGCGCCAGCAGCTTGGCGGCTAGATTTGATGAGCAGTTCTTC.

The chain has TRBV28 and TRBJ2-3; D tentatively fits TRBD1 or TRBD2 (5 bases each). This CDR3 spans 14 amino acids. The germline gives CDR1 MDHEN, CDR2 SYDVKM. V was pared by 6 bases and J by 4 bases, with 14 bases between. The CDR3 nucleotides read TGTGCCAGCAGAAAATGGGGGTTTGCAGATACGCAGTATTTT. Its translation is CASRKWGFADTQYF.

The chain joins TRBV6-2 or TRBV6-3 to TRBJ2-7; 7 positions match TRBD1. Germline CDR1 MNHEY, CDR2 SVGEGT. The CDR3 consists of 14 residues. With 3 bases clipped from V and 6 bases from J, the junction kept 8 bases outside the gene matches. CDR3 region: CASSYVRGSTEQYF. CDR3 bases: TGTGCCAGCAGTTATGTCAGGGGGTCCACCGAGCAGTACTTC.

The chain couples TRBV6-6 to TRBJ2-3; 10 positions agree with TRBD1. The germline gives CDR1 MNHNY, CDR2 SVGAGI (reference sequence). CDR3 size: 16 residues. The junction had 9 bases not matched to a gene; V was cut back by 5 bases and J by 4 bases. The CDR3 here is CASSPSDRGGADTQYF. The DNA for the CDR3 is TGTGCCAGCAGTCCCTCGGACAGGGGGGGTGCAGATACGCAGTATTTT.

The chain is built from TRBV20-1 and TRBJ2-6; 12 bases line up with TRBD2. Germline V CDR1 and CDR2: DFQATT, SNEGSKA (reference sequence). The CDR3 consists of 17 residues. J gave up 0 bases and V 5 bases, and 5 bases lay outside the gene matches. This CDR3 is CSAPGLAGSSGANVLTF. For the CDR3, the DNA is TGCAGTGCTCCCGGACTAGCGGGAAGCTCTGGGGCCAACGTCCTGACTTTC.

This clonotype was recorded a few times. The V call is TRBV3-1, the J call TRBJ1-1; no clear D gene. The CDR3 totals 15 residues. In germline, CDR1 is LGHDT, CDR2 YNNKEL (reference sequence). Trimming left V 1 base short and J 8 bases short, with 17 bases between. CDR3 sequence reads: CASSQVAGTVSEAFF. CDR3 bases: TGTGCCAGCAGCCAAGTGGCGGGCACCGTGTCAGAAGCTTTCTTT.

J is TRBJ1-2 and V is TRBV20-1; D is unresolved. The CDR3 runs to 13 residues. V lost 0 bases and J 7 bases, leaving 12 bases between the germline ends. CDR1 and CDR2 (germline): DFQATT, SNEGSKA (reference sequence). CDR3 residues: CSARDLAQPGYTF. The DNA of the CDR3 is TGCAGTGCTAGAGATCTGGCCCAGCCTGGCTACACCTTC.

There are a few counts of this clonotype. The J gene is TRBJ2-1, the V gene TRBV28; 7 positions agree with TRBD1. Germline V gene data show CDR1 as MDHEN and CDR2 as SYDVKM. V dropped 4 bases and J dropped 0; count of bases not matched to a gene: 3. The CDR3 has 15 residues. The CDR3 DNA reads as TGTGCCAGCAGTTATGACAGGGACTCCTACAATGAGCAGTTCTTC. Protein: CASSYDRDSYNEQFF.

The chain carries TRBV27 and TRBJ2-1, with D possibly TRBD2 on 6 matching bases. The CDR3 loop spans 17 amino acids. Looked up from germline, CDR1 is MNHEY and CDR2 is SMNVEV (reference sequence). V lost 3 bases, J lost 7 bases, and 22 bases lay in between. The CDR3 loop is CASSFYSDRLVYNEQFF. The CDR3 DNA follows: TGTGCCAGCAGTTTCTACTCCGACCGACTAGTTTATAATGAGCAGTTCTTC.

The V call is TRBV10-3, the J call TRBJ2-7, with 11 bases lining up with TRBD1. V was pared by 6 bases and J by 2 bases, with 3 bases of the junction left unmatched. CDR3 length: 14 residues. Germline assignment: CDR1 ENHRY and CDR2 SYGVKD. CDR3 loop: CAISSDRGPYEQYF. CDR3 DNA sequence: TGTGCCATCAGCTCGGACAGGGGGCCCTACGAGCAGTACTTC.

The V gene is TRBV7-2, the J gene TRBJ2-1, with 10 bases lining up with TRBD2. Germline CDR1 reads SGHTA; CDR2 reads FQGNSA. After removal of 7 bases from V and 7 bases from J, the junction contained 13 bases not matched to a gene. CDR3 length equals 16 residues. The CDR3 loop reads CASNPWDTSGDNEQFF. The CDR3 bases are TGTGCCAGCAACCCGTGGGATACTAGCGGGGATAATGAGCAGTTCTTC.

CDR3 in amino acids: CASSSMGYNQETQYF. CDR3 sequence (DNA): TGTGCCAGTTCCTCCATGGGGTATAACCAAGAGACCCAGTACTTC. The chain links TRBV27 to TRBJ2-5; D is ambiguous. Germline CDR1 reads MNHEY; CDR2 reads SMNVEV (reference sequence). The CDR3 consists of 15 residues. V shed 9 bases and J shed 0 bases, with 17 bases lying between them.